This TCR beta chain was found in a study of vaccination effects on CD4 cells after COVID-19. Antigen-specific CD4+ T cell clonotypes were called by their expansion after viral peptide-pool culture in ViraFEST. Subsequent to 10 days of culture, CD4+ T cells were isolated. No vaccinee had earlier SARS-CoV-2 infection, and nucleocapsid antibodies were negative. Assay: immunoSEQ multiplex PCR; the TCRdb copy retains only in-frame clones and omits some. This sample has about 73,000 clones; around 74% occur once, and the top ten carry about 3.2%. Per germline, CDR1 SGHVS and CDR2 FQNEAQ. The CDR3 length is 18 residues. Trimming cost V 1 base and J 0 bases; bases outside gene matches: 6. Of note for this clone: Its antigen is undetermined.

The sample in question was CD4+ T cells from PBMCs cultured with HCoV-NL63 spike peptides, obtained before COVID-19 vaccination. V and J are TRBV7-8 and TRBJ2-5; 12 positions agree with TRBD2. The receptor was isolated from a human donor who received a COVID-19 vaccine. The CDR3 DNA sequence: TGTGCCAGCAGCTTAGTGGCTAGCGGGGGGGCAAACCAAGAGACCCAGTACTTC. It codes for CASSLVASGGANQETQYF.